This T cell receptor beta chain was sequenced in a study of cytomegalovirus exposure and HLA in healthy donors. Study in general: Researchers previously reported finding roughly 120 million unique TCR beta sequences from approximately 190 million T cells. General observations from the study: Across donors, sequencing depth was assumed by presence/absence analyses to be roughly uniform.

This CDR3 is 17 amino acids long. The germline gives CDR1 MNHEY, CDR2 SMNVEV (reference sequence). V lost 5 bases to trimming and J lost 9 bases; unmatched junction nucleotides: 16. Concerning this clone itself: Its antigen is not known.

All donors participated as healthy donors of bone marrow. In the PCR, 60 Vbeta and 13 Jbeta primers were used. The protocol was immunoSEQ multiplex PCR, while the TCRdb copy is restricted to in-frame clones and leaves out a portion. The sample holds 130,000 or so clones; approximately 8.8% are singletons and the top ten take under 7%. The specimen sequenced was PBMCs. V is TRBV27 and J is TRBJ1-6; TRBD1 agrees at 7 bases. This clonotype was obtained from a man aged 35 to 55 in good health and CMV-seronegative. CDR3 sequence: CASSRSLEGARLSPLHF. DNA for the CDR3: TGTGCCAGCAGTCGATCCCTTGAGGGGGCGCGGCTTTCACCCCTCCACTTT.